This T cell receptor beta chain was captured by sequencing in a study of blood T cell repertoires in COVID-19. The germline CDR1 and CDR2 sequences are SGHTA and FQGNSA. This CDR3 has 16 residues. With 2 bases clipped from V and 2 bases from J, the junction kept 6 bases outside the gene matches. Here immunoSEQ multiplex PCR was the method, and the copy in TCRdb shows in-frame clones only, minus some. The data contain about 230,000 clones, roughly 84% of them singletons. V is TRBV7-2 and J is TRBJ2-1; TRBD2 matches at 7 bases. Sequences were obtained from peripheral blood. This TCR was sampled from a woman aged 45-59 years with acute or convalescent COVID-19. The CDR3 loop is CASSLISAGAYNEQFF. DNA for the CDR3: TGTGCCAGCAGCTTAATTTCTGCGGGAGCCTACAATGAGCAGTTCTTC.